This T cell receptor (beta chain) was sequenced during a study of post-analysis software for immune sequencing data. Across the whole study: Courses of disease covered relapsing-remitting, secondary progressive and progressive-relapsing multiple sclerosis.

With respect to this clonotype: The antigen is unknown.

TCR beta libraries were prepared from cDNA with unique molecular identifiers. TCRdb processed the PCR reads anew with MiXCR; each CDR3 protein has one entry. The sample yields 750,000 to 950,000 distinct CDR3 sequences, roughly 58% seen once. Study-wide points: Patients carried a few TRBV segments more frequently than controls did, and TRBV5-6, TRBV5-1 and TRBV20-1 were among them. F measure showed strong co-clustering of same-batch samples.

Trimming took 2 bases from V and 6 from J, leaving 11 bases between them. CDR3 length: 14 residues. The V gene is TRBV12-3 or TRBV12-4, the J gene TRBJ2-4; no firm D call. The sequenced sample was blood. This sequence originates from a girl aged 5-17 years with multiple sclerosis. CDR3 residues: CASSLSGLGNIQYF. The CDR3 DNA reads as TGTGCCAGCAGTTTATCAGGTCTTGGAAACATTCAGTACTTC.